One T cell receptor (beta chain) is described in this entry. The antigen is undetermined. The junction departs from germline at one end; a sequencing error may be responsible. This entry belongs to a study of Graves' ophthalmopathy and Graves' hyperthyroidism. Background on the study: The stable label applied to hyperthyroidism with no ophthalmopathy within 18 months of follow-up.

Broader study findings: Most clonotypes expanded in thyroid above 0.001 frequency were present in blood too.

The germline gives CDR1 SGHRS, CDR2 YFSETQ. The CDR3 contains 15 residues. Patients were diagnosed from clinical symptoms, serum thyroxine, TRAb, thyroid ultrasound and orbital computed tomography. As the template, RNA transcripts were used to amplify TCR beta CDR3 regions. Second-round multiplex PCR came after a first-round RT-PCR that employed HTBI primers. TCRdb reprocessed the multiplex PCR reads via MiXCR and lists one record per CDR3 protein. Of roughly 1.1 million distinct CDR3 sequences in the sample, about 38% are singletons; the top ten hold roughly 11%. The sequence came from an adult man with Graves' hyperthyroidism. The V and J genes are TRBV5-1 and TRBJ2-5; D possibly uses TRBD1 or TRBD2 (5 bases each). The sequencing sample was made of peripheral blood or thyroid tissue (not recorded which). CDR3 in amino acids: CASSLYGGSLETQYF. Written as DNA, the CDR3 is TGTGCCAGCAGCTTGTATGGGGGAAGTCTGGAGACCCAGTACTTC. The whole variable domain, remainder taken from reference TRBV5-1 and TRBJ2-5, is KAGVTQTPRYLIKTRGQQVTLSCSPISGHRSVSWYQQTPGQGLQFLFEYFSETQRNKGNFPGRFSGRQFSNSRSEMNVSTLELGDSALYLCASSLYGGSLETQYFGPGTRLLVL.